Below are 26 T cell receptor beta chains sequenced from a single sample in a study of blood T cell repertoires in COVID-19. Here immunoSEQ multiplex PCR was the method, and the copy in TCRdb shows in-frame clones only, minus some. The table lists 200,000 to 250,000 clones, roughly 82% of them singletons. The material sequenced was peripheral blood. The receptors were sampled from a woman aged 70-85 years with acute or convalescent COVID-19.

This sequence joins TRBV19 and TRBJ1-1, with 8 positions matching TRBD1. The CDR3 sequence is 14 residues long. CDR1 and CDR2 from the germline V gene are LNHDA and SQIVND (reference sequence). V was pared by 6 bases and J by 1 base, with 4 bases of the junction left unmatched. The chain's CDR3 is CASSLDRGNTEAFF. The DNA for the CDR3 is TGTGCCAGTAGCCTAGACAGGGGGAACACTGAAGCTTTCTTT.

The gene calls are TRBV28 and TRBJ1-1; TRBD1 might be the D (6 bases). The CDR3 has 15 residues. Deletions cut 3 bases from V and 0 bases from J, with 11 bases between. In germline, CDR1 is MDHEN, CDR2 SYDVKM. The CDR3 loop reads CASSFGGFMNTEAFF. The CDR3 nucleotides are TGTGCCAGCAGTTTTGGGGGCTTCATGAACACTGAAGCTTTCTTT.

The chain is built from TRBV7-2 and TRBJ1-4; D is unresolved. The CDR3 has 15 residues. The germline gives CDR1 SGHTA, CDR2 FQGNSA. The V gene lost 1 base and the J gene lost 3 bases, with 9 bases spanning the gap. The DNA for the CDR3 is TGTGCCAGCAGCTTAGTTCTGGGAGCTAATGAAAAACTGTTTTTT. It yields the protein CASSLVLGANEKLFF.

The genes are TRBV2 and TRBJ2-7, with TRBD1 identical over 7 bases. Trimming cost V 3 bases and J 3 bases; bases outside gene matches: 2. Germline V gives CDR1 SNHLY, CDR2 FYNNEI. The CDR3 covers 13 residues. The chain's CDR3 is CASSEDRFYEQYF. The CDR3 DNA sequence: TGTGCCAGCAGTGAGGACAGGTTCTACGAGCAGTACTTC.

This chain's CDR3 is CATSRGQLSGGFQETQYF. The CDR3 nucleotides read TGTGCCACCAGCAGAGGCCAGCTAAGCGGGGGGTTTCAAGAGACCCAGTACTTC. The gene calls are TRBV15 and TRBJ2-5; 9 bases map to TRBD2. The CDR3 consists of 18 residues. Germline assignment: CDR1 LNHNV and CDR2 YYDKDF (reference sequence). V lost 1 base, J lost 2 bases, and 11 bases stayed unmatched.

The V call is TRBV14, the J call TRBJ1-2; the D is unclear. The germline V gene has CDR1 SGHDN and CDR2 FVKESK. This CDR3 is built from 15 residues. Trimming removed 1 base at V and 7 bases at J, with 16 bases between. The CDR3 here is CASSQAETRPAGYTF. The CDR3 DNA reads TGTGCCAGCAGCCAAGCTGAGACGAGGCCTGCTGGCTACACCTTC. Supplemented by reference TRBV14 and TRBJ1-2, the full variable domain reads EAGVTQFPSHSVIEKGQTVTLRCDPISGHDNLYWYRRVMGKEIKFLLHFVKESKQDESGMPNNRFLAERTGGTYSTLKVQPAELEDSGVYFCASSQAETRPAGYTFGSGTRLTVV.

V usage is TRBV5-4 and J usage is TRBJ1-2; D remains ambiguous. Between the trimmed V and J ends, which lost 1 base and 2 bases, there was a span of 6 bases. Germline V CDR1 and CDR2: SGHNT, YYREEE (reference sequence). CDR3 size: 13 residues. As DNA, the CDR3 is TGTGCCAGCAGCTTGACCGAGAACTATGGCTACACCTTC. Translating gives CASSLTENYGYTF.

The CDR3 nucleotides are TGTGCCAGCAGCATTAAACAGGTCACGAATGAAAAACTGTTTTTT. This encodes CASSIKQVTNEKLFF. The chain carries TRBV3-1 (or the pseudogene TRBV3-2) and TRBJ1-4, with D possibly being TRBD1 (5 bases). CDR1 is LGHDT and CDR2 is YNNKEL in the germline V gene (reference sequence). This CDR3 is built from 15 residues. The germline V and J ends were trimmed by 5 bases and 5 bases, with 15 bases remaining between them.

This clone was observed once. V usage is TRBV7-6 and J usage is TRBJ2-1; D might be TRBD1 (6 bases). V lost 5 bases and J 7 bases, leaving 18 bases between the germline ends. The CDR3 loop spans 15 amino acids. Germline CDR1 is SGHVS and CDR2 is FNYEAQ. For the CDR3, the DNA is TGTGCCAGCAGCCCGCGGACAGATCCACGGAATGAGCAGTTCTTC. This translates into CASSPRTDPRNEQFF.

The chain recombines TRBV27 with TRBJ2-7; TRBD2 is a possible D gene (7 bases). This CDR3 spans 15 amino acids. The germline CDR1 and CDR2 sequences are MNHEY and SMNVEV (reference sequence). Trimming removed 5 bases from V and 4 bases from J, with 18 bases in between. CDR3 protein: CASSPMGGPYYEQYF. The CDR3, as DNA: TGTGCCAGCAGTCCGATGGGGGGGCCCTATTACGAGCAGTACTTC.

The CDR3 here is CASSRTSGDNEQFF. The CDR3 DNA reads as TGCGCCAGCAGCAGGACTAGCGGGGACAATGAGCAGTTCTTC. The V call is TRBV5-1, the J call TRBJ2-1, with TRBD2 identical over 12 bases. There are 14 residues in the CDR3. The V gene end was trimmed by 4 bases and the J gene end by 5 bases; junction bases not matched to a gene: 1. CDR1 is SGHRS and CDR2 is YFSETQ in the germline V gene.

The rearrangement uses TRBV3-1 (or the pseudogene TRBV3-2) and TRBJ1-2, with 10 bases that match TRBD1. V was pared by 5 bases and J by 8 bases, with 2 bases of the junction left unmatched. This CDR3 comprises 12 residues. CDR1 and CDR2 from the germline V gene are LGHDT and YNNKEL (reference sequence). The CDR3 sequence is CASSGTGEGYTF. As DNA, the CDR3 is TGTGCCAGCAGCGGGACAGGGGAAGGCTACACCTTC.

V gene TRBV7-8 combines with J gene TRBJ1-1, with a tentative D call TRBD1 (5 bases). Per germline, CDR1 SGHVS and CDR2 FQNEAQ. Trimming shortened V by 0 bases and J by 4 bases, and 12 bases separated the two germline ends. CDR3 length: 15 amino acids. CDR3 nucleotides: TGTGCCAGCAGCTTAGCGCTAACCAGGGTCACTGAAGCTTTCTTT. It codes for CASSLALTRVTEAFF. The variable domain in full, with the rest retrieved from reference TRBV7-8 and TRBJ1-1, is GAGVSQSPRYKVAKRGQDVALRCDPISGHVSLFWYQQALGQGPEFLTYFQNEAQLDKSGLPSDRFFAERPEGSVSTLKIQRTQQEDSAVYLCASSLALTRVTEAFFGQGTRLTVV.

The chain couples TRBV18 to TRBJ1-1; D is undetermined. This CDR3 has 14 amino acids. Trimming removed 1 base from V and 2 bases from J, with 8 bases in between. In germline, CDR1 is KGHSH, CDR2 LQKENI. Written as DNA, the CDR3 is TGTGCCAGCTCACCACAGAGCCTAAACACTGAAGCTTTCTTT. It codes for CASSPQSLNTEAFF.

The chain employs TRBV18 and TRBJ1-3, with TRBD1 as a possible D gene (6 bases). CDR1 and CDR2 (germline): KGHSH, LQKENI. This CDR3 has 16 amino acids. Trimming left V 1 base short and J 0 bases short, with 10 bases between. The CDR3 DNA follows: TGTGCCAGCTCACCACGACAGGCCTACTCTGGAAACACCATATATTTT. This codes for CASSPRQAYSGNTIYF.

V is TRBV3-1 (or the pseudogene TRBV3-2) and J is TRBJ2-1; 8 nucleotides agree with TRBD2. CDR1 and CDR2 from the germline V gene are LGHDT and YNNKEL (reference sequence). Unmatched junction bases numbered 6, after V lost 4 bases and J lost 10 bases. CDR3 size: 13 residues. CDR3 bases: TGTGCCAGCAGCCCCCAGCGGGGGTGGGAGCAGTTCTTC. Translation gives CASSPQRGWEQFF.

The CDR3 loop reads CATRSWDRGNEKLFF. DNA for the CDR3: TGTGCCACCAGGTCCTGGGATAGGGGTAATGAAAAACTGTTTTTT. The V gene is TRBV6-5, the J gene TRBJ1-4; D possibly corresponds to TRBD1 (5 bases). This CDR3 spans 15 amino acids. Trimming pared 10 bases from V and 4 bases from J, leaving 19 bases between. CDR1 and CDR2 (germline): MNHEY, SVGAGI.

The chain recombines TRBV2 with TRBJ2-4, with a tentative D call TRBD2 (5 bases). Trimming took off 6 bases at V and 4 bases at J, with 16 bases between the two ends. The CDR3 contains 15 residues. CDR1 is SNHLY, CDR2 FYNNEI, per germline. As DNA, the CDR3 is TGTGCCAGCAGGAAAGGAGGCTTCAGTAAAAACATTCAGTACTTC. Amino acid sequence: CASRKGGFSKNIQYF.

The V and J genes are TRBV19 and TRBJ1-1, with a weak D call TRBD1 (6 bases). Germline values: CDR1 LNHDA, CDR2 SQIVND (reference sequence). The CDR3 covers 13 residues. V lost 5 bases and J lost 11, with 18 bases in between. CDR3 residues: CASSAGLAGVAFF. As DNA, the CDR3 is TGTGCCAGTAGTGCCGGACTGGCAGGGGTCGCTTTCTTT. The variable domain in full, with the rest retrieved from reference TRBV19 and TRBJ1-1, is DGGITQSPKYLFRKEGQNVTLSCEQNLNHDAMYWYRQDPGQGLRLIYYSQIVNDFQKGDIAEGYSVSREKKESFPLTVTSAQKNPTAFYLCASSAGLAGVAFFGQGTRLTVV.

The chain couples TRBV6-6 to TRBJ2-7; perhaps TRBD1 as D (5 bases). The CDR3 covers 14 residues. The germline gives CDR1 MNHNY, CDR2 SVGAGI (reference sequence). V lost 2 bases and J 2 bases, leaving 10 bases between the germline ends. CDR3 amino acids: CASSYGDRAYEQYF. DNA for the CDR3: TGTGCCAGCAGTTACGGAGACAGAGCCTACGAGCAGTACTTC.

The chain recombines TRBV4-3 with TRBJ1-2; a weak D match, TRBD1 (5 bases). The ends were cut back, 0 bases at V and 4 bases at J, with 12 bases in the middle. The CDR3 covers 15 residues. Looked up from germline, CDR1 is LGHNA and CDR2 is YSLEER. CDR3 nucleotide sequence: TGCGCCAGCAGCCAAGACAGGGCCACTGTCTATGGCTACACCTTC. Translating it yields CASSQDRATVYGYTF.

Only a few counts were recorded for this clone. The chain combines TRBV29-1 with TRBJ2-3; D is uncertain. Germline assignment: CDR1 SQVTM and CDR2 ANQGSEA. Trimming stripped 3 bases from V and 2 bases from J, with 6 bases between. The CDR3 contains 12 residues. The CDR3 here is CSVEGPTDTQYF. In DNA form, the CDR3 reads TGCAGCGTTGAGGGCCCCACAGATACGCAGTATTTT.

This chain uses TRBV19 with TRBJ2-1; 8 nucleotides match TRBD1. With V trimmed by 4 bases and J by 4 bases, 12 bases remained unmatched. Germline lookup yields CDR1 LNHDA and CDR2 SQIVND (reference sequence). The CDR3 runs 17 residues. Written as DNA, the CDR3 is TGTGCCAGTAGTAGGAGGTCAGGGGGCGCTTGGTACAATGAGCAGTTCTTC. Its translation: CASSRRSGGAWYNEQFF. Complete variable domain (other parts from reference TRBV19 and TRBJ2-1): DGGITQSPKYLFRKEGQNVTLSCEQNLNHDAMYWYRQDPGQGLRLIYYSQIVNDFQKGDIAEGYSVSREKKESFPLTVTSAQKNPTAFYLCASSRRSGGAWYNEQFFGPGTRLTVL.

The J gene is TRBJ1-1, the V gene TRBV5-1, with D tentatively TRBD1 (6 bases). Germline V gene data show CDR1 as SGHRS and CDR2 as YFSETQ. This CDR3 contains 19 residues. Trimming removed 2 bases at V and 0 bases at J, with 23 bases between. The CDR3: CASSFKVLVGTGLNTEAFF. In DNA form, the CDR3 reads TGCGCCAGCAGCTTTAAGGTTCTCGTCGGAACAGGGTTGAACACTGAAGCTTTCTTT.

Remarks on this clone: The same CDR3 can be traced to other DNA sequences in this sample. The V gene is TRBV3-1 (or the pseudogene TRBV3-2), the J gene TRBJ2-3, with unresolved D. The germline CDR1 and CDR2 sequences are LGHDT and YNNKEL (reference sequence). This CDR3 spans 12 amino acids. Between the trimmed V and J ends, which lost 1 base and 5 bases, there was a span of 4 bases. The CDR3 protein is CASSQVRDTQYF. Here the CDR3 DNA reads TGTGCCAGCAGCCAAGTGAGAGATACGCAGTATTTT.

The J gene is TRBJ2-5, the V gene TRBV7-2; D remains ambiguous. The CDR3 loop spans 13 amino acids. Germline CDR1 and CDR2: SGHTA and FQGNSA. The ends were cut back, 5 bases at V and 2 bases at J, with 9 bases in the middle. The CDR3 protein is CASSPPVQETQYF. The DNA for the CDR3 is TGTGCCAGCAGCCCCCCGGTACAAGAGACCCAGTACTTC.